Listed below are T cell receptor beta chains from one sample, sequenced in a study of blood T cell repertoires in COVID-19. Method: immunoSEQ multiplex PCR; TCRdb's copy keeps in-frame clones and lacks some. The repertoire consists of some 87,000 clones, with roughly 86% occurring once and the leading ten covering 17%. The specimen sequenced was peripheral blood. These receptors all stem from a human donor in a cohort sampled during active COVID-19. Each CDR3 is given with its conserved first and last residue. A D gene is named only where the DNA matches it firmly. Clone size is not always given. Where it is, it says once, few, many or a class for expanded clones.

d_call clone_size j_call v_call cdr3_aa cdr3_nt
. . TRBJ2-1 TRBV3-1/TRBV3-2 CASSQVGQDPYNEQFF TGTGCCAGCAGCCAAGTTGGCCAGGATCCCTACAATGAGCAGTTCTTC
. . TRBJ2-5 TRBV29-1 CSVDTDTQETQYF TGCAGCGTTGATACGGACACCCAAGAGACCCAGTACTTC
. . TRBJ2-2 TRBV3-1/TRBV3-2 CASSLSGTGELFF TGTGCCAGCAGCCTCTCAGGCACCGGGGAGCTGTTTTTT
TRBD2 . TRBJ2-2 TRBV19 CASSAVAGGNTGELFF TGTGCCAGTAGTGCTGTAGCGGGGGGGAACACCGGGGAGCTGTTTTTT
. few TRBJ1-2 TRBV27 CASSPRSREGYTF TGTGCCAGCAGTCCCCGGTCCAGGGAAGGCTACACCTTC
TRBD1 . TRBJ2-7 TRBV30 CAWSGGQRYEQYF TGTGCCTGGAGTGGGGGACAGCGCTACGAGCAGTACTTC
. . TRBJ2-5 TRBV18 CASSPPRTGLMSKGETQYF TGTGCCAGCTCACCCCCAAGAACAGGGTTGATGTCAAAAGGAGAGACCCAGTACTTC
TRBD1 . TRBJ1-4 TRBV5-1 CASSLDIGTGSEKLFF TGCGCCAGCAGCTTGGATATTGGGACAGGGAGTGAAAAACTGTTTTTT
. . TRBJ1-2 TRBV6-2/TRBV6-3 CASSYPQTVANYGYTF TGTGCCAGCAGTTACCCCCAGACAGTGGCAAACTATGGCTACACCTTC
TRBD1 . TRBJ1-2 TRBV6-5 CASSYSGTGGYTF TGTGCCAGCAGTTACTCCGGGACAGGCGGCTACACCTTC
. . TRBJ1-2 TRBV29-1 CSSDRNYGYTF TGCAGTTCCGACAGGAACTATGGCTACACCTTC
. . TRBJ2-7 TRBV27 CASSFRWGAYEQYF TGTGCCAGCAGTTTTCGATGGGGCGCCTACGAGCAGTACTTC
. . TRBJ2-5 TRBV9 CASSDSAAQETQYF TGTGCCAGCAGCGATTCGGCGGCGCAAGAGACCCAGTACTTC
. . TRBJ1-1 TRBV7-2 CASSLGYGEAFF TGTGCCAGCAGCTTAGGATACGGTGAAGCTTTCTTT
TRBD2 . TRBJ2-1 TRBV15 CATSRGGTSGGDEQFF TGTGCCACCAGCAGAGGCGGGACTAGCGGGGGAGATGAGCAGTTCTTC
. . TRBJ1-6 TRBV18 CASSPSGQTNSPLHF TGTGCCAGCTCACCGAGTGGACAGACTAATTCACCCCTCCACTTT
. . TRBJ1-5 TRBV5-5 CASSLGWQVNQPQHF TGTGCCAGCAGCTTGGGTTGGCAGGTCAATCAGCCCCAGCATTTT
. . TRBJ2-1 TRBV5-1 CASSLGTPYNEQFF TGCGCCAGCAGCTTGGGGACTCCCTACAATGAGCAGTTCTTC
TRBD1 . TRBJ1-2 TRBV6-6 CASSHTGVNRQGAVYGYTF TGTGCCAGCAGTCACACGGGGGTAAACCGACAGGGGGCCGTCTATGGCTACACCTTC